These T cell receptor beta chains were read from a single sample in a study of T cell changes during pregnancy in multiple sclerosis. Generated by immunoSEQ multiplex PCR, the TCRdb table keeps only in-frame clones and is missing some. This table has fewer than 75,000 clones, roughly 90% appearing once. This specimen was CD8+ T cells from peripheral blood mononuclear cells, taken before pregnancy. The receptors were sampled from a female donor with multiple sclerosis, enrolled in a pregnancy study. The CDR3 runs from the conserved cysteine through the conserved F or W. Fields, in order: V gene, J gene, clone size, D gene, CDR3 DNA, CDR3 protein. A D gene is named only where the DNA matches it firmly. Some rows mark clone size as missing; the rest say once, few, many or name a class of expanded clone.

v_call: TRBV5-5; j_call: TRBJ2-3; clone_size: -; d_call: TRBD1; cdr3_nt: TGTGCCAGCAGCTCCGGACAGGGGGGCACAGATACGCAGTATTTT; cdr3_aa: CASSSGQGGTDTQYF
v_call: TRBV19; j_call: TRBJ2-7; clone_size: -; d_call: TRBD1; cdr3_nt: TGTGCCAGTAGTCTCTCGACAGGGGGATTCTACGAGCAGTACTTC; cdr3_aa: CASSLSTGGFYEQYF
v_call: TRBV29-1; j_call: TRBJ2-5; clone_size: -; d_call: -; cdr3_nt: TGCAGCGTTGAAGATCTAGCTAGAAATGGGGAGACCCAGTACTTC; cdr3_aa: CSVEDLARNGETQYF
v_call: TRBV29-1; j_call: TRBJ2-3; clone_size: -; d_call: -; cdr3_nt: TGCAGCGTTGAAGATCTGAGCGGATTCACAGATACGCAGTATTTT; cdr3_aa: CSVEDLSGFTDTQYF
v_call: TRBV27; j_call: TRBJ1-6; clone_size: once; d_call: -; cdr3_nt: TGTGCCAGCACCGGGGGACCGACGGTTCCCCTCCACTTT; cdr3_aa: CASTGGPTVPLHF
v_call: TRBV29-1; j_call: TRBJ2-3; clone_size: -; d_call: -; cdr3_nt: TGCAGCGTTGCCGACTACCAGGAGACCACAGATACGCAGTATTTT; cdr3_aa: CSVADYQETTDTQYF
v_call: TRBV27; j_call: TRBJ1-1; clone_size: few; d_call: -; cdr3_nt: TGTGCCAGCACCCCTTCAGGGAAGAACACTGAAGCTTTCTTT; cdr3_aa: CASTPSGKNTEAFF
v_call: TRBV9; j_call: TRBJ2-1; clone_size: -; d_call: TRBD2; cdr3_nt: TGTGCCAGCAGCGTACCGTCGGGAGCGGGGGGCCCTTTGAGCTCCTACAATGAGCAGTTCTTC; cdr3_aa: CASSVPSGAGGPLSSYNEQFF
v_call: TRBV29-1; j_call: TRBJ1-1; clone_size: few; d_call: TRBD1; cdr3_nt: TGCAGCGTTGAAGAGGGACAGGGTAATCAAGCTTTCTTT; cdr3_aa: CSVEEGQGNQAFF
v_call: TRBV13; j_call: TRBJ1-2; clone_size: once; d_call: -; cdr3_nt: TGTGCCAGCAGCTTAGGTCAGGGGTTCTATGGCTACACCTTC; cdr3_aa: CASSLGQGFYGYTF
v_call: TRBV27; j_call: TRBJ2-7; clone_size: -; d_call: TRBD2; cdr3_nt: TGTGCCAGCTCACCTAGCGGGGGGGCTATAGTGTACGAGCAGTACTTC; cdr3_aa: CASSPSGGAIVYEQYF
v_call: TRBV5-6; j_call: TRBJ2-6; clone_size: -; d_call: -; cdr3_nt: TGTGCCAGCAGCTTGGAATTCCAGACAGGGGCCAACGTCCTGACTTTC; cdr3_aa: CASSLEFQTGANVLTF
v_call: TRBV5-4; j_call: TRBJ1-4; clone_size: -; d_call: TRBD1; cdr3_nt: TGTGCCAGCAGCCCGGACAGGGAATCAACTAATGAAAAACTGTTTTTT; cdr3_aa: CASSPDRESTNEKLFF
v_call: TRBV6-6; j_call: TRBJ2-1; clone_size: once; d_call: TRBD1; cdr3_nt: TGTGCCAGCAGCTCCGGGACAGAACTCCCCAATGAGCAGTTCTTC; cdr3_aa: CASSSGTELPNEQFF
v_call: TRBV15; j_call: TRBJ2-3; clone_size: -; d_call: -; cdr3_nt: TGTGCCACCAGCAGAGATTTAACCGCGCCGCCCGATACGCAGTATTTT; cdr3_aa: CATSRDLTAPPDTQYF
v_call: TRBV27; j_call: TRBJ1-5; clone_size: -; d_call: TRBD1; cdr3_nt: TGTGCCAGCACCGAGACAGGGGGCAATCAGCCCCAGCATTTT; cdr3_aa: CASTETGGNQPQHF
v_call: TRBV19; j_call: TRBJ1-1; clone_size: -; d_call: -; cdr3_nt: TGTGCCAGTAGCAACCAACTGAATACGGGGAACACTGAAGCTTTCTTT; cdr3_aa: CASSNQLNTGNTEAFF
v_call: TRBV27; j_call: TRBJ2-7; clone_size: -; d_call: -; cdr3_nt: TGTGCCAGCAGGACACAGGGATACTCCTACGAGCAGTACTTC; cdr3_aa: CASRTQGYSYEQYF
v_call: TRBV4-1; j_call: TRBJ2-7; clone_size: -; d_call: -; cdr3_nt: TGCGCCAGCAGCCAACCACGGGCAGGGTTCTACGAGCAGTACTTC; cdr3_aa: CASSQPRAGFYEQYF
v_call: TRBV5-6; j_call: TRBJ2-1; clone_size: -; d_call: -; cdr3_nt: TGTGCCAGCATCACCGCGGCCAGAAATGAGCAGTTCTTC; cdr3_aa: CASITAARNEQFF